Only a few counts were recorded for the clone carrying this T cell receptor beta chain. The germline CDR1 and CDR2 sequences are KGHSH and LQKENI. There are 13 residues in the CDR3. V shed 3 bases and J shed 1 base, with 6 bases lying between them. The data were obtained in a study of CD8 T cells in Susac syndrome. RNA in amounts of roughly 0.5 to 1 ug was reverse transcribed with random hexamers. The immunoSEQ assay covered 54 Vbeta and 13 Jbeta segments for CDR3. TCRdb ran MiXCR on the immunoSEQ multiplex PCR reads and lists one entry per CDR3 protein. The sample records about 200,000 distinct CDR3 sequences, 95% being singletons. Controls were healthy donors chosen to match patients in age and sex.

The V call is TRBV18, the J call TRBJ2-5; no reliable D call. Material for sequencing was CD4+ T cells from PBMCs. This sequence originates from a human donor in good health. CDR3 sequence: CASSPTSQETQYF. The CDR3 coding sequence is TGTGCCAGCTCACCTACCTCCCAAGAGACCCAGTACTTC.